A single sample is the source of the 20 T cell receptor beta chains below, sequenced in a study of cytotoxic CD8 clonotypes in ibrutinib-treated CLL. The data were produced by immunoSEQ multiplex PCR, yet TCRdb's version contains in-frame clones alone and is incomplete. The data show 130,000 or so clones, roughly 77% seen once. Here the sequenced sample was PBMCs, taken after 12 months of ibrutinib treatment. Receptors originate from a human donor with chronic lymphocytic leukemia.

A few counts support this clone. The chain couples TRBV19 to TRBJ1-6; D is undetermined. The CDR3 is 11 residues long. Trimming stripped 6 bases from V and 7 bases from J, with 4 bases between. Germline CDR1 and CDR2: LNHDA and SQIVND (reference sequence). The CDR3, as DNA: TGTGCCAGTAGAGGCAATTCACCCCTCCACTTT. It translates to CASRGNSPLHF. Combining the CDR3 with reference TRBV19 and TRBJ1-6 gives the whole variable domain DGGITQSPKYLFRKEGQNVTLSCEQNLNHDAMYWYRQDPGQGLRLIYYSQIVNDFQKGDIAEGYSVSREKKESFPLTVTSAQKNPTAFYLCASRGNSPLHFGNGTRLTVT.

This clone has only a few counts. This chain uses TRBV19 with TRBJ2-7; D is unclear. The V gene lost 1 base and the J gene lost 0 bases, with 10 bases spanning the gap. This CDR3 contains 15 residues. Germline V gene data show CDR1 as LNHDA and CDR2 as SQIVND (reference sequence). CDR3 sequence (DNA): TGTGCCAGTAGTATAGGCCAAGACGTCTCCTACGAGCAGTACTTC. This encodes CASSIGQDVSYEQYF.

This rearrangement joins TRBV28 to TRBJ2-4, with 13 nucleotides matching TRBD2. The CDR3 is made up of 18 amino acids. With 6 bases clipped from V and 0 bases from J, the junction kept 8 bases outside the gene matches. CDR1 is MDHEN and CDR2 is SYDVKM in the germline V gene. The CDR3 loop reads CASSPPGLAGAAKNIQYF. CDR3 bases: TGTGCCAGCAGCCCTCCTGGACTAGCGGGGGCAGCCAAAAACATTCAGTACTTC.

The chain carries TRBV11-1 and TRBJ2-2, with D uncertain. From germline, CDR1 is SGHAT and CDR2 FQDESV (reference sequence). V was pared by 2 bases and J by 5 bases, with 12 bases between. The CDR3 consists of 15 residues. CDR3 residues: CASSLISLGTGELFF. CDR3 DNA: TGTGCCAGCAGCTTAATTTCGTTAGGAACCGGGGAGCTGTTTTTT.

This clone was observed once. In DNA form, the CDR3 reads TGTGCCAGCAGCCTCATGCTAACCGGGACTAGCGGGCACGAGCAGTTCTTC. Translation: CASSLMLTGTSGHEQFF. The V and J genes are TRBV7-2 and TRBJ2-1; TRBD2 agrees at 12 bases. The CDR3 is 17 amino acids. Germline V lookup: CDR1 SGHTA, CDR2 FQGNSA. Losses at the gene ends were 5 bases for V and 10 bases for J; bases not matched to a gene: 15.

The chain has TRBV4-3 and TRBJ2-2; D ambiguous. The germline V gene has CDR1 LGHNA and CDR2 YSLEER. This CDR3 spans 13 amino acids. V shed 4 bases and J shed 6 bases, with 9 bases lying between them. CDR3 nucleotide sequence: TGCGCCAGCAGCCGCTTAGGGCCCGGGGAGCTGTTTTTT. This codes for CASSRLGPGELFF.

The chain joins TRBV28 to TRBJ1-3; TRBD1 aligns across 9 bases. Trimming took 5 bases from V and 0 from J; bases not matched to a gene: 5. Germline V gene sequence: CDR1 MDHEN, CDR2 SYDVKM. The CDR3 loop spans 16 amino acids. The CDR3 sequence: CASSRTGVLSGNTIYF. CDR3 bases: TGTGCCAGCAGTAGGACAGGGGTCCTCTCTGGAAACACCATATATTTT.

The CDR3 protein is CASNPNPGNNYGYTF. The CDR3 DNA reads TGTGCCAGCAATCCTAACCCGGGAAACAACTATGGCTACACCTTC. This chain joins TRBV27 and TRBJ1-2; D unresolved. Germline values: CDR1 MNHEY, CDR2 SMNVEV (reference sequence). V lost 7 bases to trimming and J lost 2 bases, with 17 bases between them. The CDR3 is made up of 15 amino acids.

The chain recombines TRBV27 with TRBJ1-6; D is unresolved. Germline CDR1 is MNHEY and CDR2 is SMNVEV (reference sequence). The CDR3 length is 16 residues. The V end lost 0 bases, the J end lost 7 bases, and 13 bases lay between the germline ends. In DNA form, the CDR3 reads TGTGCCAGCAGTTTATCAGCCGTTGGGAAGAATTCACCCCTCCACTTT. Amino acids: CASSLSAVGKNSPLHF.

CDR3 nucleotide sequence: TGTGCCAGCAGCACGAAAGGACAGGGGGCCTACGAGCAGTACTTC. Encoded protein: CASSTKGQGAYEQYF. The chain has TRBV7-2 and TRBJ2-7; 10 positions match TRBD1. The V gene's germline CDR1 is SGHTA and CDR2 FQGNSA. Germline trimming cut 5 bases from V and 2 bases from J; bases unmatched to any gene: 6. The CDR3 length is 15 residues.

The chain combines TRBV4-2 with TRBJ1-5; a weak D match, TRBD1 (6 bases). V lost 1 base and J lost 5, with 9 bases in between. Germline loops: CDR1 LGHNA, CDR2 YNFKEQ. The CDR3 sequence is 14 residues long. The CDR3 DNA reads TGTGCCAGCAGCCAAGGACAGGTGGATCAGCCCCAGCATTTT. Protein product: CASSQGQVDQPQHF.

The chain carries TRBV5-1 and TRBJ1-2; D is unresolved. From germline, CDR1 is SGHRS and CDR2 YFSETQ. V was trimmed by 0 bases and J by 7 bases, leaving 7 bases between them. The CDR3 covers 12 residues. CDR3 residues: CASSLDQVGYTF. The DNA for the CDR3 is TGCGCCAGCAGCTTGGATCAGGTTGGCTACACCTTC.

The chain links TRBV11-2 to TRBJ2-7, with 11 bases identical to TRBD2. V dropped 7 bases and J dropped 3; count of bases not matched to a gene: 8. Per germline, CDR1 SGHAT and CDR2 FQNNGV. This CDR3 spans 15 amino acids. The CDR3 bases are TGTGCCAGCACCAAACTCGGGACTAGCGGCTACGAGCAGTACTTC. It codes for CASTKLGTSGYEQYF.

This chain uses TRBV28 with TRBJ1-1; weak D call: TRBD1 (6 bases). V was shortened by 3 bases and J by 5 bases, with 13 bases between the two germline ends. The CDR3 consists of 14 residues. Germline V gives CDR1 MDHEN, CDR2 SYDVKM. As DNA, the CDR3 is TGTGCCAGCAGTTTGGGGGGGCGGTGGACTGAAGCTTTCTTT. This codes for CASSLGGRWTEAFF.

CDR3 coding DNA: TGTGCCACAGGGACAGGCGTCTATGGCTACACCTTC. Protein sequence: CATGTGVYGYTF. This sequence joins TRBV10-3 and TRBJ1-2; the match to TRBD1 covers 8 bases. The CDR3 is 12 residues long. Germline CDR1 is ENHRY and CDR2 is SYGVKD. J was trimmed by 4 bases and V by 10 bases; bases with no gene match: 5.

The V call is TRBV19, the J call TRBJ2-6; TRBD1 agrees at 7 bases. V dropped 9 bases and J dropped 0; count of bases not matched to a gene: 8. There are 16 residues in the CDR3. Germline CDR1 is LNHDA and CDR2 is SQIVND (reference sequence). This CDR3 is CASRQGSFSGANVLTF. Written as DNA, the CDR3 is TGTGCCAGCCGACAGGGAAGCTTCTCTGGGGCCAACGTCCTGACTTTC.

The chain joins TRBV5-3 to TRBJ1-3, with TRBD1 matching 9 bases. TRBV5-3 is classed as an ORF, of uncertain function. The CDR3 has 18 residues. V was clipped by 4 bases and J by 4 bases; unmatched bases: 15. The CDR3 nucleotides are TGTGCCAGAAGCCTCTCGTGGACAGGGGAGAGAGGAGGAAACACCATATATTTT. Translating it yields CARSLSWTGERGGNTIYF.

J is TRBJ1-4 and V is TRBV11-2, with TRBD1 identical over 8 bases. From germline, CDR1 is SGHAT and CDR2 FQNNGV. This CDR3 region has 15 residues. The V segment lost 5 bases and the J segment 6 bases; nucleotides outside the gene matches: 8. The CDR3 spells CASSPGTGIYEKLFF. The CDR3 nucleotides read TGTGCCAGCAGCCCCGGGACAGGAATTTATGAAAAACTGTTTTTT.

The J gene is TRBJ2-7, the V gene TRBV7-9; no clear D. Per the germline V gene, CDR1 is SEHNR and CDR2 is FQNEAQ (reference sequence). With 5 bases removed from V and 0 bases from J, the gap between germline ends came to 8 bases. The CDR3 has 13 residues. CDR3 in amino acids: CASSQTFSYEQYF. The CDR3 coding sequence is TGTGCCAGCAGCCAGACATTCTCCTACGAGCAGTACTTC.

The sample holds one count of this clone. V is TRBV18 and J is TRBJ1-1; the match to TRBD1 covers 9 bases. Germline values: CDR1 KGHSH, CDR2 LQKENI. The CDR3 contains 15 residues. The junction had 5 bases not matched to a gene; V was cut back by 3 bases and J by 3 bases. The CDR3 DNA sequence: TGTGCCAGCTCACCCTACAGGGGGCTCGACACTGAAGCTTTCTTT. It is translated as CASSPYRGLDTEAFF.